Following are 22 T cell receptor beta chains from one sample sequenced in a study of regulatory T cells in long-lasting Graves disease. Time point meaning: newly diagnosed GD, antithyroid drugs for less than 3 months. Extracted PBMC RNA gave rise to the TCR library. Both iRepertoire HTBI primers and Arm-PCR of CDR3 regions were used to build the TCR beta libraries. From the multiplex PCR reads, TCRdb called clonotypes with MiXCR, one entry per CDR3 protein. Seen here are about 200,000 distinct CDR3 sequences, about 18% observed once, and the top ten hold less than 25%. The material sequenced was peripheral blood mononuclear cells (PBMCs), taken at new diagnosis, from a patient treated with antithyroid drugs. The receptor set was obtained from a female donor with Graves disease.

The table lists this clonotype with many counts. This rearrangement joins TRBV7-6 to TRBJ2-3; 8 bases line up with TRBD2. With V trimmed by 2 bases and J by 0 bases, 4 bases remained unmatched. Germline values: CDR1 SGHVS, CDR2 FNYEAQ. The CDR3 is 16 amino acids. The CDR3 DNA sequence: TGTGCCAGCAGCTTACTAGCGGGCCCTAGCACAGATACGCAGTATTTT. It encodes CASSLLAGPSTDTQYF.

This clonotype was seen at least ten times. V is TRBV3-1 and J is TRBJ2-7, with D possibly TRBD2 on 7 matching bases. Looked up from germline, CDR1 is LGHDT and CDR2 is YNNKEL (reference sequence). This CDR3 contains 16 residues. V was clipped by 0 bases and J by 1 base, with 13 bases between them. The CDR3 is CASSQDAGALSYEQYF. CDR3 nucleotide sequence: TGTGCCAGCAGCCAAGATGCGGGGGCCCTTTCCTACGAGCAGTACTTC.

This clonotype rates as medium-sized (0.01 to 0.1%). This chain links TRBV27 with TRBJ2-5; D call uncertain. The CDR3 extends over 13 amino acids. From germline, CDR1 is MNHEY and CDR2 SMNVEV (reference sequence). V was cut by 2 bases and J by 0 bases, with 4 bases left in between. DNA for the CDR3: TGTGCCAGCAGTTTAGGGAACCAAGAGACCCAGTACTTC. Its translation: CASSLGNQETQYF.

This clonotype was seen many times. In nucleotides, the CDR3 is TGCGCCAGCAGTCCTGGTCGGGGGACGAACACAGATACGCAGTATTTT. Its translation: CASSPGRGTNTDTQYF. The genes are TRBV5-1 and TRBJ2-3; D is possibly TRBD2 (6 bases). Trimming took 5 bases from V and 2 from J, leaving 18 bases between them. Germline CDR1 SGHRS, CDR2 YFSETQ. The CDR3 contains 16 residues.

This clonotype was seen repeatedly, ten times or more. V is TRBV2 and J is TRBJ2-5; D might be TRBD2 (6 bases). The V and J ends lost 3 bases and 5 bases respectively, with 13 bases between them. CDR3 length: 14 residues. Per the germline V gene, CDR1 is SNHLY and CDR2 is FYNNEI. DNA for the CDR3: TGTGCCAGCAGTGAGGCGGGGAATGCGGAGACCCAGTACTTC. Translation gives CASSEAGNAETQYF.

This clonotype was seen ten or more times. The V and J genes are TRBV20-1 and TRBJ2-3; D gene uncertain. Germline V gene sequence: CDR1 DFQATT, CDR2 SNEGSKA (reference sequence). Trimming took 6 bases from V and 0 from J, leaving 4 bases between them. This CDR3 contains 11 residues. CDR3: CSATSTDTQYF. The CDR3 DNA sequence: TGCAGTGCGACTAGCACAGATACGCAGTATTTT.

Comments on this clonotype: This is likely an artifact of a read error, given a far larger clone one base away. This chain joins TRBV11-2 and TRBJ2-3; TRBD1 agrees at 12 bases. The end of the DNA is better explained by TRBJ2-7, so the J call may be wrong. CDR1 and CDR2 (germline): SGHAT, FQNNGV. CDR3 size: 16 residues. CDR3 residues: CASSLAPGQGAHEQYF. Written as DNA, the CDR3 is TGTGCCAGCAGCTTAGCGCCGGGACAGGGGGCCCATGAGCAGTACTTC.

This clonotype was seen a handful of times. V usage is TRBV7-8 and J usage is TRBJ2-7; perhaps TRBD1 as D (6 bases). V was trimmed by 1 base and J by 4 bases, leaving 11 bases between them. CDR3 length equals 14 residues. CDR1 is SGHVS, CDR2 FQNEAQ, per germline. The CDR3 DNA follows: TGTGCCAGCAGCTTAGGGGGGCAGGTATACGAGCAGTACTTC. Protein sequence: CASSLGGQVYEQYF.

The chain links TRBV12-3 or TRBV12-4 to TRBJ1-3; D not resolved. V was cut by 1 base and J by 0 bases, with 13 bases left in between. The CDR3 is made up of 17 amino acids. CDR3 residues: CASSLVGRPTSGNTIYF. In DNA form, the CDR3 reads TGTGCCAGCAGTTTAGTGGGCAGGCCAACCTCTGGAAACACCATATATTTT.

The sample holds a few counts of this clonotype. This chain links TRBV7-3 with TRBJ1-1; maybe TRBD1 (6 bases). Trimming removed 2 bases from V and 0 bases from J, with 13 bases in between. This CDR3 spans 16 amino acids. CDR1 and CDR2 from the germline V gene are SGHTA and FQGTGA. The CDR3 bases are TGTGCCAGCAGCTTACGACAGGCCTTAATGAACACTGAAGCTTTCTTT. Protein product: CASSLRQALMNTEAFF.

This clonotype was found many times. This chain joins TRBV7-9 and TRBJ1-1; no clear D. CDR3 length: 14 residues. Germline-derived CDR1 and CDR2 are SEHNR and FQNEAQ (reference sequence). The ends were cut back, 4 bases at V and 1 base at J, with 10 bases in the middle. CDR3: CASSSTRQNTEAFF. In nucleotides, the CDR3 is TGTGCCAGCAGCTCCACCAGACAGAACACTGAAGCTTTCTTT.

This clonotype was counted only a few times. The chain recombines TRBV12-3 or TRBV12-4 with TRBJ2-3, with 10 bases that match TRBD1. CDR3 length: 19 residues. V lost 7 bases and J lost 2; bases outside the gene matches: 18. CDR3 region: CASILRGTGEGFNTDTQYF. As DNA, the CDR3 is TGTGCCAGCATCCTACGGGGGACAGGGGAAGGTTTTAACACAGATACGCAGTATTTT.

This clonotype was found many times. This chain links TRBV7-3 with TRBJ2-2; D gene ambiguous. The CDR3 length is 15 residues. V was shortened by 1 base and J by 3 bases, with 9 bases between the two germline ends. Germline values: CDR1 SGHTA, CDR2 FQGTGA. DNA for the CDR3: TGTGCCAGCAGCTTAATGGGCCAGGACACCGGGGAGCTGTTTTTT. This translates into CASSLMGQDTGELFF.

To note about this clonotype: This may stem from a read error, because a much larger clone lies one nucleotide away. This chain links TRBV27 with TRBJ1-2; 8 nucleotides agree with TRBD1. Germline loops: CDR1 MNHEY, CDR2 SMNVEV (reference sequence). The CDR3 sequence is 14 residues long. The V gene end was trimmed by 6 bases and the J gene end by 7 bases; junction bases not matched to a gene: 10. CDR3 nucleotides: TGTGCCAGCAGAGCACAGGGGGGGATTGGTGGCTACACCTTC. As protein: CASRAQGGIGGYTF.

This clonotype was seen repeatedly, ten times or more. This rearrangement joins TRBV19 to TRBJ2-1; D is undetermined. Trimming left V 3 bases short and J 1 base short, with 13 bases between. The CDR3 is 16 residues long. Germline CDR1 LNHDA, CDR2 SQIVND (reference sequence). This CDR3 reads CASSILRRTSYNEQFF. CDR3 coding DNA: TGTGCCAGTAGTATCCTTAGGCGGACGTCCTACAATGAGCAGTTCTTC.

This clonotype was seen repeatedly, ten times or more. This rearrangement joins TRBV20-1 to TRBJ2-3, with TRBD2 matching 8 bases. Germline V gene sequence: CDR1 DFQATT, CDR2 SNEGSKA (reference sequence). CDR3 size: 15 residues. V was pared by 3 bases and J by 2 bases, with 7 bases of the junction left unmatched. This CDR3 reads CSASPVAGHTDTQYF. CDR3 nucleotide sequence: TGCAGTGCTAGTCCAGTAGCGGGGCACACAGATACGCAGTATTTT.

This clonotype appeared a single time. CDR3 region: CASSGQGSRSDEQFF. The CDR3 DNA reads TGTGCCAGCAGTGGCCAGGGGAGTAGGTCGGATGAGCAGTTCTTC. The rearrangement joins TRBV28 to TRBJ2-1; perhaps TRBD1 as D (6 bases). V was trimmed by 5 bases and J by 8 bases, leaving 19 bases between them. CDR1 is MDHEN and CDR2 is SYDVKM in the germline V gene. The CDR3 sequence is 15 residues long. Complete variable domain (other parts from reference TRBV28 and TRBJ2-1): DVKVTQSSRYLVKRTGEKVFLECVQDMDHENMFWYRQDPGLGLRLIYFSYDVKMKEKGDIPEGYSVSREKKERFSLILESASTNQTSMYLCASSGQGSRSDEQFFGPGTRLTVL.

This clonotype was observed at least ten times. The chain's CDR3 is CASSPTSGGTEAFF. The CDR3 bases are TGTGCCAGCAGCCCAACCTCGGGGGGCACTGAAGCTTTCTTT. This sequence joins TRBV3-1 and TRBJ1-1; TRBD1 might be the D (5 bases). V was pared by 4 bases and J by 4 bases, with 13 bases between. The germline V gene encodes CDR1 LGHDT and CDR2 YNNKEL (reference sequence). This CDR3 spans 14 amino acids.

Turning to this clonotype: One base away lies a much larger clone, so this may be a sequencing read error. V and J are TRBV7-6 and TRBJ2-7; 9 bases fit TRBD2. V trimming: 1 base; J trimming: 7 bases; junction bases outside the gene matches: 8. This CDR3 contains 15 residues. Germline V gives CDR1 SGHVS, CDR2 FNYEAQ. CDR3 protein: CASSLGGRATDEQYF. Written as DNA, the CDR3 is TGTGCCAGCAGCTTAGGCGGGAGGGCCACGGATGAGCAGTACTTC.

The table lists this clonotype with many counts. The V and J genes are TRBV19 and TRBJ1-2; no clear D gene. This CDR3 spans 11 amino acids. Trimming shortened V by 6 bases and J by 8 bases, and 10 bases separated the two germline ends. Germline-derived CDR1 and CDR2 are LNHDA and SQIVND (reference sequence). The CDR3 DNA follows: TGTGCCAGTAGCTTTCTGGGGGGCTACACCTTC. It translates to CASSFLGGYTF.

This chain joins TRBV20-1 and TRBJ2-3; D is possibly TRBD1 (5 bases). The germline V and J ends were trimmed by 3 bases and 2 bases, with 12 bases remaining between them. CDR1 and CDR2 (germline): DFQATT, SNEGSKA (reference sequence). CDR3 size: 14 residues. Here the CDR3 DNA reads TGCAGTGCTAGTCGGCAGGGAATCACAGATACGCAGTATTTT. This encodes CSASRQGITDTQYF.

Turning to this clonotype: A read error is possible here, since a much larger clone lies one base away. The chain carries TRBV9 and TRBJ1-2; unclear D gene. Germline V gives CDR1 SGDLS, CDR2 YYNGEE. The CDR3 sequence is 14 residues long. CDR3 in DNA: TGTGTCAGCAGCGTAGGGCCTGGCGCCTATGGCTACACCTTC. Its translation is CVSSVGPGAYGYTF.